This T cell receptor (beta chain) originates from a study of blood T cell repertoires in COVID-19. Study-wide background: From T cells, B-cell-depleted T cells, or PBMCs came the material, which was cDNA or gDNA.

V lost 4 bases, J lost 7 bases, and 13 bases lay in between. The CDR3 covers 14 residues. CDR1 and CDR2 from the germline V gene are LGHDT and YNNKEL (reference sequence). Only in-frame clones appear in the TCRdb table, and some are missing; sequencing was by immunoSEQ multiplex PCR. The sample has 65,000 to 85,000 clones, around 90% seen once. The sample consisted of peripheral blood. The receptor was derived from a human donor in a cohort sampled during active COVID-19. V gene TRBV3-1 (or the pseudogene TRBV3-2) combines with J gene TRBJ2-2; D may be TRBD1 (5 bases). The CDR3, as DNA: TGTGCCAGCAGCCCAGCGACAGTCAACGGGGAGCTGTTTTTT. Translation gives CASSPATVNGELFF.